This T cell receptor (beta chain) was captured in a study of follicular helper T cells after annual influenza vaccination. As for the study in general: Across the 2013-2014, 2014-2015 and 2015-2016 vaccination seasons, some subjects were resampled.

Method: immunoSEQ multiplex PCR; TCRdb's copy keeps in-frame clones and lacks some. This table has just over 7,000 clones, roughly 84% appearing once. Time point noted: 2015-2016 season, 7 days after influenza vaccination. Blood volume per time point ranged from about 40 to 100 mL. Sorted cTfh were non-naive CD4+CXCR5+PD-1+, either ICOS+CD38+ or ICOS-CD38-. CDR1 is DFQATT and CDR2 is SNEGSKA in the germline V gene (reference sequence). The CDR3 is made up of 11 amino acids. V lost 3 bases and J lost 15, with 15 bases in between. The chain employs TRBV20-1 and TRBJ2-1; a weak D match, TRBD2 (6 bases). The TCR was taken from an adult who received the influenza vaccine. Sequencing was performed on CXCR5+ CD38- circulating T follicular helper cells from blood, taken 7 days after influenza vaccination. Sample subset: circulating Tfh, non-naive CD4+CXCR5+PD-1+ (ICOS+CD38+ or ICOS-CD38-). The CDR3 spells CSARAGPGAFF. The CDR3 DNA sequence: TGCAGTGCTAGGGCGGGACCGGGAGCGTTCTTC.